Included here is one TCR beta chain sequence, with context. Its antigen remains unknown. The primer mix had 60 Vbeta and 13 Jbeta primers. Clones were sequenced by immunoSEQ multiplex PCR, and TCRdb holds only the in-frame ones, with some missing. The table lists tens of thousands of clones, around two thirds of them singletons. This entry comes from a study of cytomegalovirus exposure and HLA in healthy donors. Study overall: Among the approximately 400 genotyped donors, approximately 80% were placed in the Caucasian-associated ancestry cluster. Whole-study findings and limits: A further, later analysis showed that HLA-associated TCR beta chains (compared with equally common others) were more clonally expanded. Across donors, most TCRs were seen rarely, yet some public ones were widespread. In most subjects, TCR beta sequences reportedly gave accurate predictions of HLA-A and HLA-B alleles.

Sequenced: PBMCs. The receptor was isolated from a man aged 55 to 70 in good health and CMV-seropositive.

CDR3 DNA sequence: TGTGCCAGCAGGGGGCAGCATAACTATGGCTACACCTTC. Its protein is CASRGQHNYGYTF. This rearrangement joins TRBV6-5 to TRBJ1-2, with D maybe TRBD1 (5 bases). Germline-derived CDR1 and CDR2 are MNHEY and SVGAGI. V was shortened by 6 bases and J by 1 base, with 9 bases between the two germline ends. The CDR3 is made up of 13 amino acids.